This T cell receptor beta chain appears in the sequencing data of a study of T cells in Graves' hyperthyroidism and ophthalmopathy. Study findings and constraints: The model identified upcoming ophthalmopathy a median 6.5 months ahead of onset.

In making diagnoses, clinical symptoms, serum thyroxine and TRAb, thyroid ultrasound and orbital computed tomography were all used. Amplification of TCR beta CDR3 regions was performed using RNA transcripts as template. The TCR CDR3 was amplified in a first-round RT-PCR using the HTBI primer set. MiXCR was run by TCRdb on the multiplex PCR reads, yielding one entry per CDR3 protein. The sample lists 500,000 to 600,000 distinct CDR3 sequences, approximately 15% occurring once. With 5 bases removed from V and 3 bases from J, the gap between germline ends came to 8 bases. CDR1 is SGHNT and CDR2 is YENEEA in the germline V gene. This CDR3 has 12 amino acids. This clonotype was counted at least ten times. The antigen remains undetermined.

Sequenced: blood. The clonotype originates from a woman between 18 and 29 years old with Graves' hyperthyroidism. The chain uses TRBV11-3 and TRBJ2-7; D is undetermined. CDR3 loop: CASSQAVYEQYF. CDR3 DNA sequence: TGTGCCAGCAGCCAGGCGGTCTACGAGCAGTACTTC.